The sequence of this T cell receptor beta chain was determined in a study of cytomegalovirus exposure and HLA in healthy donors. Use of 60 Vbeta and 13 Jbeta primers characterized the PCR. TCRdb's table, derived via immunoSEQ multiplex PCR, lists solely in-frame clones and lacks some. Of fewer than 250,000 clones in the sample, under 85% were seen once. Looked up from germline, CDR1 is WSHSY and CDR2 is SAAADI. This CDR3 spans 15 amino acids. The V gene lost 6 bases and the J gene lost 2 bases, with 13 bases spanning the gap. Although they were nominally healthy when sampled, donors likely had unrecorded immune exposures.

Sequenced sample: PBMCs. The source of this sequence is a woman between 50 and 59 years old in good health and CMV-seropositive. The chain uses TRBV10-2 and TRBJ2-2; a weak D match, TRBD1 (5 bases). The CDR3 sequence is CASRTDRINTGELFF. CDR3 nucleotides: TGCGCCAGCAGAACCGACAGAATAAACACCGGGGAGCTGTTTTTT.